The following is a T cell receptor (beta chain) sequence with its context. As yet, its antigen is unknown. This entry comes from a study of T cell responses to AZD1222 COVID-19 vaccine. Overall study findings and caveats: It was only after the peak T cell response that any repertoires were sampled. Receipt of two AZD1222 doses was followed by a rise in Spike-specific TCR breadth and depth. Most donors were white British, females outnumbered males, and clonal diversity was possibly underestimated. Reportedly, close to half of spike-specific TCRs are directed against unmutated variant regions.

Profiled with immunoSEQ multiplex PCR; TCRdb holds only in-frame clones, not every one. The repertoire holds 180,000 or so clones, with 80% to 95% as singletons. V was trimmed by 1 base and J by 9 bases, leaving 15 bases between them. Germline assignment: CDR1 MNHNS and CDR2 SASEGT. The CDR3 runs 14 residues. Sequences were derived from peripheral blood, sampled 28 days after the second dose of the MenACWY control vaccine. The sequence was obtained from an adult who received the MenACWY meningococcal vaccine as a control. This chain uses TRBV6-1 with TRBJ1-2; the D gene is possibly TRBD1 (5 bases). The CDR3 is CASSEVLGDDSYTF. CDR3 DNA: TGTGCCAGCAGTGAAGTATTAGGGGATGATAGCTACACCTTC.